This T cell receptor beta chain was profiled in a study of CD8 T cells in Susac syndrome. Looking at the study overall: Blood was drawn from patients with Susac syndrome. At that point, they were therapy-naive, on corticosteroids, or on intravenous immunoglobulin alone.

cDNA came from roughly 0.5 to 1 ug RNA primed by random hexamers. TCRdb reprocessed the immunoSEQ multiplex PCR reads via MiXCR and lists one record per CDR3 protein. Seen here are about 170,000 distinct CDR3 sequences, 95% to 96% observed once, and the top ten hold around 0.12%. Isolation of CD8+ and CD4+ T cells was performed negatively, whereas enrichment of TEMRA cells was done by FACS. Trimming removed 4 bases from V and 1 base from J, with 5 bases in between. This CDR3 has 11 amino acids. CDR1 SQVTM and CDR2 ANQGSEA come from the germline V gene. The chain is built from TRBV29-1 and TRBJ2-7; D remains ambiguous. Sequencing input: CD4+ T cells from PBMCs. This clonotype originated in a human donor with Susac syndrome. Written as DNA, the CDR3 is TGCAGCGTTGGCAGTTCCTACGAGCAGTACTTC. The encoded protein is CSVGSSYEQYF.